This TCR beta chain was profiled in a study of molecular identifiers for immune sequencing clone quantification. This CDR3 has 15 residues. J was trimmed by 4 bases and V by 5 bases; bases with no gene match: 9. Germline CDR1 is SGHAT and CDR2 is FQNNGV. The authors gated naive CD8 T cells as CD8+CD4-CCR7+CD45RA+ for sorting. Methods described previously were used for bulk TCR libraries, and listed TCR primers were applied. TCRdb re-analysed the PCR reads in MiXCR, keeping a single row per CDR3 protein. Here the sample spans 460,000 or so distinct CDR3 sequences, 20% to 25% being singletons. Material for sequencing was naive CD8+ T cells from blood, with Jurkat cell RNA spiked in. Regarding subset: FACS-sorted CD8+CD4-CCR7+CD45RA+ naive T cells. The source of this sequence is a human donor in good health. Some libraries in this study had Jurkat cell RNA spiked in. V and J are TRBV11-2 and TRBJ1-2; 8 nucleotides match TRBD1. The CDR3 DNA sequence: TGTGCCAGCAGCCCGGGTCCCGGGACAGGCTATGGCTACACCTTC. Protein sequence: CASSPGPGTGYGYTF.